This T cell receptor (beta chain) was captured in a study of post-analysis software for immune sequencing data. In the study overall: Relapsing-remitting, secondary progressive and progressive-relapsing forms made up the multiple sclerosis disease courses.

Worth noting for this clonotype: Its antigen is undetermined.

Unique molecular identifiers were carried by the TCR beta cDNA libraries. It was from roughly 0.93 to 9.6 million T cells that 500,000 to 600,000 cDNA molecules came. TCRdb itself ran the PCR reads through MiXCR, one entry per CDR3 protein. The profile shows roughly 570,000 distinct CDR3 sequences, approximately 34% of them singletons. Findings of the study overall: Higher frequency in patients than in controls was seen for about 5 TRBV segments, with TRBV5-6, TRBV5-1 and TRBV20-1 among them. F measure grouped same-batch samples tightly together. Controls had significantly higher normalized Chao1 diversity than multiple sclerosis patients.

This CDR3 has 15 amino acids. V shed 3 bases and J shed 2 bases, with 15 bases lying between them. The V gene's germline CDR1 is DFQATT and CDR2 SNEGSKA (reference sequence). Sequences were obtained from blood. The receptor was derived from a girl aged 2 to 17 with multiple sclerosis. The rearrangement links TRBV20-1 to TRBJ2-3; no firm D call. Here the CDR3 reads CSASAASTHTDTQYF. CDR3 sequence (DNA): TGCAGTGCTAGCGCCGCTTCAACCCACACAGATACGCAGTATTTT.